The rows below give T cell receptor beta chains drawn from one sample of a study of shared clonotypes between healthy human individuals. The data were produced by immunoSEQ multiplex PCR, yet TCRdb's version contains in-frame clones alone and is incomplete. This repertoire shows around 1,100,000 clones, approximately 80% found once; its top ten account for 0.85% to 1%. Sequences were obtained from memory CD4+ T cells from PBMCs. Receptor source: a man aged 18 to 30 in good health. Some clones in this sample may be carry-over from other donors' samples. The CDR3 runs from the conserved cysteine through the conserved F or W. Each record gives: clone size, V gene, CDR3 length, CDR3 protein. Size tells how often a clone was seen (once, few, many) or the class of an expanded clone, and some rows leave it out.

>NA|TRBV5-1|14
CASSLEGTGQPQHF
>NA|TRBV5-1|14
CASSLDSSNQPQHF
>few|TRBV11-2|15
CASSLDRAGNTEAFF
>NA|TRBV9|14
CASSQGQGNQPQHF
>NA|TRBV5-1|12
CASSLGTGDKYF
>NA|TRBV10-3|15
CAIRRTSGSSGELFF
>NA|TRBV9|14
CASSVVGATDTQYF
>few|TRBV7-2|12
CASSLNFQPQHF
>many|TRBV6-1|11
CASSLEETQYF
>NA|TRBV5-4|14
CASSSTGNQETQYF
>NA|TRBV4-1|17
CASSQLGTSGWRETQYF
>NA|TRBV5-1|14
CASSYSGGRETQYF
>NA|TRBV29-1|13
CSVTGQGSQPQHF
>NA|TRBV19|13
CASSVNREETQYF
>NA|TRBV7-2|14
CASSQGGTNQPQHF
>NA|TRBV2|16
CASSMDGGTLNTEAFF
>NA|TRBV27|16
CASSLHQGASNQPQHF
>NA|TRBV27|13
CASSLQGPYEQYF
>many|TRBV4-1|13
CASSQENQRPQHF
>few|TRBV2|14
CASSAGRHNQPQHF
>NA|TRBV28|15
CASSLPTGGGQPQHF
>NA|TRBV27|14
CASGPGTSANVLTF
>few|TRBV5-1|16
CASSLVLAATEDTQYF
>NA|TRBV4-1|17
CASSPDRGVLTNEKLFF
>NA|TRBV5-5|13
CASSSGPQSGYTF
>NA|TRBV6-6|15
CASSYGSSGRETQYF